The rows below give T cell receptor beta chains drawn from one sample of a study of response to subunit inactivated influenza vaccine. TCRdb reanalysed the RT-PCR reads using MiXCR and keeps one entry per CDR3 protein. Here the sample spans around 490,000 distinct CDR3 sequences, approximately 7.6% being singletons. The sample was PBMCs from blood, taken around 2 years after vaccination. Every receptor here comes from a man between 50 and 69 years old who received an inactivated influenza vaccine. Each CDR3 is given with its conserved first and last residue. The D gene is left open where the match is weak. Clone size is given for some rows only: seen once, a few or many times, or a class if the clone is expanded.

abundance,v_gene,d_gene,j_gene,CDR3aa,CDR3nt
-,TRBV7-7,-,TRBJ2-3,CASSPGQAADTQYF,TGTGCCAGCAGCCCGGGCCAGGCGGCAGATACGCAGTATTTT
few,TRBV5-1,-,TRBJ1-1,CASSLGAGHENTEAFF,TGCGCCAGCAGCTTGGGGGCTGGACACGAGAACACTGAAGCTTTCTTT
-,TRBV20-1,TRBD2,TRBJ2-1,CSAAVSGLAGDVAYNEQFF,TGCAGTGCAGCCGTTTCGGGGCTAGCGGGAGATGTGGCCTACAATGAGCAGTTCTTC
many,TRBV10-3,TRBD2,TRBJ2-7,CAISPGVAGGYEQYF,TGTGCCATCAGTCCAGGGGTAGCGGGAGGATACGAGCAGTACTTC
-,TRBV20-1,-,TRBJ1-5,CSATGSTGRVQPQHF,TGCAGTGCTACGGGTTCTACGGGGCGAGTCCAGCCCCAGCATTTT
few,TRBV5-6,-,TRBJ2-2,CASSIQRSTGELFF,TGTGCCAGCAGCATCCAGCGGTCCACCGGGGAGCTGTTTTTT
many,TRBV7-6,-,TRBJ2-7,CASSWRQEPSYEQYF,TGTGCCAGCAGCTGGAGACAGGAGCCCTCCTACGAGCAGTACTTC
-,TRBV20-1,-,TRBJ2-7,CSGLRSEYEQYF,TGCAGTGGATTGCGTTCGGAATACGAGCAGTACTTC
few,TRBV12-3/TRBV12-4,-,TRBJ1-3,CASSFLGSGNTIYF,TGTGCCAGCAGTTTTTTGGGGTCGGGAAACACCATATATTTT
-,TRBV7-2,-,TRBJ1-1,CASSLVPTGGMNTEAFF,TGTGCCAGCAGCTTAGTTCCCACAGGAGGCATGAACACTGAAGCTTTCTTT